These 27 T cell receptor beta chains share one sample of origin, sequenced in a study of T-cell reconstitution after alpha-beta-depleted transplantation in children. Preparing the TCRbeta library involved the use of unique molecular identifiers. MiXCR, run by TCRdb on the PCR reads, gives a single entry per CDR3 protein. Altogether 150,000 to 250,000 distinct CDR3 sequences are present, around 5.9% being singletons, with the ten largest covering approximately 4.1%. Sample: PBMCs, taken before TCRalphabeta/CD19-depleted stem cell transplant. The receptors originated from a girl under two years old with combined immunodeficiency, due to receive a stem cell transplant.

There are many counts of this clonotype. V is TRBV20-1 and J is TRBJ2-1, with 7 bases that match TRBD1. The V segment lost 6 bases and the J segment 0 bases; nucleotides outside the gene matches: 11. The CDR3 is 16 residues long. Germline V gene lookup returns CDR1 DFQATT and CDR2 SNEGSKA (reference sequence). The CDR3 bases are TGCAGTGCGCCGCAGACGACAGGGAGCTCCTACAATGAGCAGTTCTTC. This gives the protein CSAPQTTGSSYNEQFF.

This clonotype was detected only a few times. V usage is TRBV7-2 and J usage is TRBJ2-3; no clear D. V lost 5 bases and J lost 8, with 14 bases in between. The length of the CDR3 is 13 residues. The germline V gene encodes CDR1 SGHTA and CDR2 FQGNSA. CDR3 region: CASSLHPASTQYF. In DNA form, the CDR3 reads TGTGCCAGCAGCCTCCACCCGGCTAGTACGCAGTATTTT.

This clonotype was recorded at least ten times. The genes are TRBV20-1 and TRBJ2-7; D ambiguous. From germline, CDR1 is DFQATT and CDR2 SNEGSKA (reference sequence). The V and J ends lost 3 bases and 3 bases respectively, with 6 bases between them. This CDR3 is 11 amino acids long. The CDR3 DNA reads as TGCAGTGCTAGTCCCTACTACGAGCAGTACTTC. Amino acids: CSASPYYEQYF.

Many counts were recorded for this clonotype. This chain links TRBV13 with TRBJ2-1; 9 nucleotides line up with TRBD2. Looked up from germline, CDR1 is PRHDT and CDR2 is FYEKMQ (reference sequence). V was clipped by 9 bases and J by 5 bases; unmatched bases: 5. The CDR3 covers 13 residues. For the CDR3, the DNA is TGTGCCAGTGGACTAGCGCGCCACAATGAGCAGTTCTTC. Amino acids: CASGLARHNEQFF.

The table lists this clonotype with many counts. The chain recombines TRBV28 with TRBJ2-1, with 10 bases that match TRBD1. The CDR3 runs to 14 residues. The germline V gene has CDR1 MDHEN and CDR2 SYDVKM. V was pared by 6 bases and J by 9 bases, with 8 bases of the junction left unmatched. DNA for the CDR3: TGTGCCAGCAGACCAGACAGGGGGCTGTCTGAGCAGTTCTTC. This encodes CASRPDRGLSEQFF.

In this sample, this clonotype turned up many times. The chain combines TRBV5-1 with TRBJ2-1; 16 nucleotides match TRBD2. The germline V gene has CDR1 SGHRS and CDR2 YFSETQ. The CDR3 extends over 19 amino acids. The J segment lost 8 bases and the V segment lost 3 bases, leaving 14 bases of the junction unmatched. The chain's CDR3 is CASSWGLAGGPRVFDEQFF. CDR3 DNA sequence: TGCGCCAGCAGCTGGGGACTAGCGGGAGGGCCTCGCGTTTTCGATGAGCAGTTCTTC.

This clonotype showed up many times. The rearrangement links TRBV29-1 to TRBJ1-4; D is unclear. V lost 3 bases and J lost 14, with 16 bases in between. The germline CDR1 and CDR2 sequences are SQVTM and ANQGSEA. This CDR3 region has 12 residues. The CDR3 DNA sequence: TGCAGCGTTGATAGTGGTGGCGGCTGGCTGTTTTTT. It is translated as CSVDSGGGWLFF.

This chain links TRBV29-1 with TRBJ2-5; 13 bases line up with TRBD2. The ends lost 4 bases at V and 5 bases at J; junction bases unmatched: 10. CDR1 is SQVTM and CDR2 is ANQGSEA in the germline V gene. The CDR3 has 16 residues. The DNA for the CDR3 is TGCAGCGTTGGGGATCCGGGACTAGCGGGAACGGAGACCCAGTACTTC. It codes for CSVGDPGLAGTETQYF.

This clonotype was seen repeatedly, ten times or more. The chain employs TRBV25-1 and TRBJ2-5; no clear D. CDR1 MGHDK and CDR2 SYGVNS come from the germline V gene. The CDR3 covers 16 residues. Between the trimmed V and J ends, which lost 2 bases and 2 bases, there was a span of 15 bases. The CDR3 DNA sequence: TGTGCCAGCAGTGAACCGTGGGTAGGAGTGCAAGAGACCCAGTACTTC. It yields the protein CASSEPWVGVQETQYF.

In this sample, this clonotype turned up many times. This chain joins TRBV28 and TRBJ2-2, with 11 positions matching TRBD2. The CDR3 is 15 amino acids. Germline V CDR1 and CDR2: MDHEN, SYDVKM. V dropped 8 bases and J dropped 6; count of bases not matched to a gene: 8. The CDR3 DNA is TGTGCCAGCGGCAATCCGGGACTAGCGGCCGGGGAGCTGTTTTTT. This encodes CASGNPGLAAGELFF.

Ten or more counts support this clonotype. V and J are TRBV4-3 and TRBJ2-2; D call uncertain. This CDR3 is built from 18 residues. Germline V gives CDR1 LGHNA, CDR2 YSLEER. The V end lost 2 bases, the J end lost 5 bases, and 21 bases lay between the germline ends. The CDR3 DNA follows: TGCGCCAGCAGCCAACTTATTGAGGCCACTACTCGAACCGGGGAGCTGTTTTTT. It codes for CASSQLIEATTRTGELFF.

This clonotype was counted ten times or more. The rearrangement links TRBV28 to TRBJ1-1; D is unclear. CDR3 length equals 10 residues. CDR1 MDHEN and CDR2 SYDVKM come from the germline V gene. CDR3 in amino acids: CGTSNTEAFF. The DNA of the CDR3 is TGTGGAACTAGCAACACTGAAGCTTTCTTT. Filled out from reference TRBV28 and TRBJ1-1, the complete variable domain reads DVKVTQSSRYLVKRTGEKVFLECVQDMDHENMFWYRQDPGLGLRLIYFSYDVKMKEKGDIPEGYSVSREKKERFSLILESASTNQTSMYLCGTSNTEAFFGQGTRLTVV.

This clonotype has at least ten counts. This CDR3 reads CASSLVSGGAQETQYF. The CDR3 nucleotides are TGTGCCAGCAGCTTAGTGAGCGGGGGGGCCCAAGAGACCCAGTACTTC. J is TRBJ2-5 and V is TRBV7-6, with 10 bases identical to TRBD2. Germline assignment: CDR1 SGHVS and CDR2 FNYEAQ. The CDR3 loop spans 16 amino acids. V gave up 1 base and J gave up 1 base; unmatched junction bases: 3.

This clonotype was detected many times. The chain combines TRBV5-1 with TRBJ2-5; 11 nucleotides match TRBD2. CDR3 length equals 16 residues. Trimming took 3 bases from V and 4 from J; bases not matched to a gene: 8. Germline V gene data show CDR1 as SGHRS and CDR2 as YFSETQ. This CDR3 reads CASSSLTSGILETQYF. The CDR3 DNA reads TGCGCCAGCAGCTCCCTGACTAGCGGGATATTAGAGACCCAGTACTTC.

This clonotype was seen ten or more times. The DNA for the CDR3 is TGTGCCAGCAGCACCTGGGGGGAGACCCAGTACTTC. The encoded protein is CASSTWGETQYF. V usage is TRBV12-3 or TRBV12-4 and J usage is TRBJ2-5; the D call may be TRBD1 or TRBD2 (5 bases each). V was clipped by 6 bases and J by 5 bases, with 10 bases between them. This CDR3 comprises 12 residues.

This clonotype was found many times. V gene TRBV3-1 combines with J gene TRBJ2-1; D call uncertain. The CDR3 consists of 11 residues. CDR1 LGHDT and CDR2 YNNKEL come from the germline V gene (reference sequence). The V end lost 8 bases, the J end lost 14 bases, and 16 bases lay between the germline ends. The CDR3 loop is CASSYGYKKFF. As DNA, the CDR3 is TGTGCCAGCTCCTACGGCTATAAGAAGTTCTTC.

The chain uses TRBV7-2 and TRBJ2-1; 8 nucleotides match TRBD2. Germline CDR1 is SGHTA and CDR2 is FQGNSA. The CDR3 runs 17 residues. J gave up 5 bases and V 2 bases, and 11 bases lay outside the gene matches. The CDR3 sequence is CASSLWEGRTSHNEQFF. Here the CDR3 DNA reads TGTGCCAGCAGCTTATGGGAAGGCCGGACTAGCCACAATGAGCAGTTCTTC. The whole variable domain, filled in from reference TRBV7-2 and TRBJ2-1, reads GAGVSQSPSNKVTEKGKDVELRCDPISGHTALYWYRQSLGQGLEFLIYFQGNSAPDKSGLPSDRFSAERTGGSVSTLTIQRTQQEDSAVYLCASSLWEGRTSHNEQFFGPGTRLTVL.

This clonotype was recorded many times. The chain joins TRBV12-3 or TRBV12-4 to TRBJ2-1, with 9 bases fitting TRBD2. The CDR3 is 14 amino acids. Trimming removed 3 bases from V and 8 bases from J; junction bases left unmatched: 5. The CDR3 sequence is CASSLFSGGDEQFF. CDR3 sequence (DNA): TGTGCCAGCAGTTTGTTTAGCGGGGGTGATGAGCAGTTCTTC.

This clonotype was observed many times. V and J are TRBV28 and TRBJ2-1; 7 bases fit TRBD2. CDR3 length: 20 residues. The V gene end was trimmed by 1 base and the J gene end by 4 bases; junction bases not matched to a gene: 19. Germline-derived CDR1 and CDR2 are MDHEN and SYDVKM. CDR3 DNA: TGTGCCAGCAGTTTATTTCCCACAGTTCTAGCGGAAACCCCTTACAATGAGCAGTTCTTC. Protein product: CASSLFPTVLAETPYNEQFF.

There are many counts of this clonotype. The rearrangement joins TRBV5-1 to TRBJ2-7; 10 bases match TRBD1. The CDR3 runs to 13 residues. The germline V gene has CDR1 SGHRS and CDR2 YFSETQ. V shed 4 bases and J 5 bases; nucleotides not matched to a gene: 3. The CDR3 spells CASSLTGGHEQYF. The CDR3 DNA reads TGCGCCAGCAGCCTGACAGGGGGCCACGAGCAGTACTTC.

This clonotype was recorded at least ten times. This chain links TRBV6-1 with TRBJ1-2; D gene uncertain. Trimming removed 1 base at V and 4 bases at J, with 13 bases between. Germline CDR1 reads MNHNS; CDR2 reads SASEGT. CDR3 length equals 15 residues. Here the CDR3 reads CASSEERDNRYGYTF. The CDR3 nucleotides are TGTGCCAGCAGTGAAGAGAGGGATAACCGCTATGGCTACACCTTC.

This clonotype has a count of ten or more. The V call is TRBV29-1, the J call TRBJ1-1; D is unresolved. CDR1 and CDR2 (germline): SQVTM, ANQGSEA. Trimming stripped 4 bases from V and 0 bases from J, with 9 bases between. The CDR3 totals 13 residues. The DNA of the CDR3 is TGCAGCGTTGTCCTAACGCTGAACACTGAAGCTTTCTTT. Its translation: CSVVLTLNTEAFF.

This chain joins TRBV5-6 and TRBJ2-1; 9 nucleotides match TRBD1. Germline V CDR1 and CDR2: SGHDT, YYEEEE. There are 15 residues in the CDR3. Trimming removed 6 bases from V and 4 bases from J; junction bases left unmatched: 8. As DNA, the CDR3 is TGTGCCAGCAATCTCTGGGACAGGGATTACAATGAGCAGTTCTTC. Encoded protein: CASNLWDRDYNEQFF.

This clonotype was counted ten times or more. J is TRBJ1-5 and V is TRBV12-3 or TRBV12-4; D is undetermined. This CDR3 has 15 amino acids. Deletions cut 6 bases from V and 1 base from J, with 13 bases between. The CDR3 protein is CASSPGAYSNQPQHF. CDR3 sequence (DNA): TGTGCCAGCAGCCCAGGTGCATACAGCAATCAGCCCCAGCATTTT.

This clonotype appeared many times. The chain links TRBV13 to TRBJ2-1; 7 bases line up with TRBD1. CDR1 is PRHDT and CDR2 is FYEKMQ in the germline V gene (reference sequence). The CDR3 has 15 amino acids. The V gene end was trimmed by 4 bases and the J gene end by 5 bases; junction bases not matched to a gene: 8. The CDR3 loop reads CASSYRDSPNNEQFF. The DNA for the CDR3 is TGTGCCAGCAGCTACCGGGACAGCCCAAACAATGAGCAGTTCTTC.

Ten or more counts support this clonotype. Here the CDR3 reads CSAPNRGIGKNIQYF. The CDR3 DNA reads TGCAGTGCCCCAAACCGGGGGATCGGCAAAAACATTCAGTACTTC. The chain combines TRBV20-1 with TRBJ2-4; possibly TRBD2 for D (6 bases). This CDR3 comprises 15 residues. Looked up from germline, CDR1 is DFQATT and CDR2 is SNEGSKA (reference sequence). With 6 bases removed from V and 3 bases from J, the gap between germline ends came to 18 bases.

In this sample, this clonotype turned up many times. CDR3 sequence reads: CASSQPGGITQYF. The CDR3 DNA reads as TGTGCCAGCAGCCAACCTGGTGGAATCACGCAGTATTTT. The gene calls are TRBV7-9 and TRBJ2-3; D gene uncertain. Trimming removed 5 bases at V and 9 bases at J, with 15 bases between. CDR1 SEHNR and CDR2 FQNEAQ come from the germline V gene (reference sequence). CDR3 length: 13 amino acids.